The 5 T cell receptor beta chains presented below share a single source sample, sequenced in a study of cytomegalovirus exposure and HLA in healthy donors. Both 60 Vbeta primers and 13 Jbeta primers went into the PCR. Profiled with immunoSEQ multiplex PCR; TCRdb holds only in-frame clones, not every one. The sample lists 160,000 or so clones; roughly 79% were seen once. The sample comprised PBMCs. These TCRs come from a woman aged 40 to 49 in good health and CMV-seronegative.

V is TRBV7-8 and J is TRBJ1-4; tentatively, D is TRBD1 (5 bases). The CDR3 totals 15 residues. Trimming cost V 1 base and J 0 bases, with 6 bases left between them. Germline loops: CDR1 SGHVS, CDR2 FQNEAQ. CDR3 sequence reads: CASSLGQTTNEKLFF. DNA of the CDR3: TGTGCCAGCAGCTTAGGACAGACAACTAATGAAAAACTGTTTTTT.

V usage is TRBV7-6 and J usage is TRBJ2-3; 8 nucleotides line up with TRBD1. This CDR3 contains 16 residues. CDR1 and CDR2 (germline): SGHVS, FNYEAQ. J was trimmed by 2 bases and V by 2 bases; bases with no gene match: 6. CDR3 nucleotide sequence: TGTGCCAGCAGCTTAAGGCCGGGACAGGTCACAGATACGCAGTATTTT. Its translation is CASSLRPGQVTDTQYF.

The V call is TRBV7-9, the J call TRBJ2-3; the match to TRBD2 covers 8 bases. Trimming removed 2 bases from V and 4 bases from J; junction bases left unmatched: 2. CDR3 length: 14 amino acids. The V gene's germline CDR1 is SEHNR and CDR2 FQNEAQ (reference sequence). CDR3 amino acids: CASSLREGPDTQYF. The CDR3 DNA reads as TGTGCCAGCAGCTTACGGGAGGGACCAGATACGCAGTATTTT.

This clone was counted a few times. J is TRBJ1-5 and V is TRBV10-2; tentative D call: TRBD1 (6 bases). Looked up from germline, CDR1 is WSHSY and CDR2 is SAAADI. There are 15 residues in the CDR3. V lost 7 bases to trimming and J lost 4 bases, with 17 bases between them. CDR3 amino acids: CASTEGGIGNQPQHF. The CDR3 DNA reads TGCGCCAGCACCGAGGGGGGGATAGGTAATCAGCCCCAGCATTTT.

This chain links TRBV7-9 with TRBJ2-7; 9 nucleotides line up with TRBD1. V lost 5 bases to trimming and J lost 2 bases; unmatched junction nucleotides: 7. CDR1 and CDR2 (germline): SEHNR, FQNEAQ (reference sequence). CDR3 length: 15 residues. In nucleotides, the CDR3 is TGTGCCAGCAGCCTTGGGACAGGGAGGGCCTACGAGCAGTACTTC. It encodes CASSLGTGRAYEQYF. Using reference TRBV7-9 and TRBJ2-7 for the parts outside the CDR3, the full variable domain is DTGVSQNPRHKITKRGQNVTFRCDPISEHNRLYWYRQTLGQGPEFLTYFQNEAQLEKSRLLSDRFSAERPKGSFSTLEIQRTEQGDSAMYLCASSLGTGRAYEQYFGPGTRLTVT.